These T cell receptor beta chains were read from a single sample in a study of molecular identifiers for immune sequencing clone quantification. TCRdb itself ran the PCR reads through MiXCR, one entry per CDR3 protein. The sample records some 8,500 distinct CDR3 sequences, around 15% being singletons. Source material: naive CD8+ T cells from blood, with Jurkat cell RNA spiked in. The receptors here all came from a human donor in good health. Some libraries in this study had Jurkat cell RNA spiked in. CDR3s include the opening cysteine and the closing phenylalanine or tryptophan. Fields, in order: CDR3 length, V gene, clone size, J gene, CDR3 protein. Where a row states a size, it is once, few, many or the class of an expanded clone; other rows omit it.

cdr3_length: 15; v_call: TRBV2; clone_size: many; j_call: TRBJ2-3; cdr3_aa: CASTSVAGGRDTQYF
cdr3_length: 15; v_call: TRBV7-9; clone_size: medium-sized; j_call: TRBJ2-7; cdr3_aa: CASSPAGAARYEQYF
cdr3_length: 12; v_call: TRBV9; clone_size: many; j_call: TRBJ2-1; cdr3_aa: CASGKGGNEQFF
cdr3_length: 15; v_call: TRBV5-6; clone_size: medium-sized; j_call: TRBJ2-5; cdr3_aa: CASSRGQGTSETQYF
cdr3_length: 15; v_call: TRBV7-2; clone_size: medium-sized; j_call: TRBJ2-7; cdr3_aa: CASSLGSGAAYEQYF
cdr3_length: 16; v_call: TRBV29-1; clone_size: -; j_call: TRBJ2-5; cdr3_aa: CSVPWADTPLQETQYF
cdr3_length: 14; v_call: TRBV12-3/TRBV12-4; clone_size: many; j_call: TRBJ1-5; cdr3_aa: CASSMDTDNQPQHF
cdr3_length: 16; v_call: TRBV2; clone_size: medium-sized; j_call: TRBJ2-1; cdr3_aa: CASSMSSLSSYNEQFF
cdr3_length: 20; v_call: TRBV14; clone_size: medium-sized; j_call: TRBJ2-5; cdr3_aa: CASSQDRATLAGEYQETQYF
cdr3_length: 16; v_call: TRBV9; clone_size: many; j_call: TRBJ2-5; cdr3_aa: CASSPGAFSDQETQYF
cdr3_length: 13; v_call: TRBV5-1; clone_size: -; j_call: TRBJ1-2; cdr3_aa: CASSLEGAHGYTF
cdr3_length: 16; v_call: TRBV27; clone_size: many; j_call: TRBJ2-2; cdr3_aa: CASSLWGGRSTGELFF
cdr3_length: 13; v_call: TRBV7-9; clone_size: -; j_call: TRBJ2-7; cdr3_aa: CASSLLKVGEQYF
cdr3_length: 14; v_call: TRBV27; clone_size: -; j_call: TRBJ2-2; cdr3_aa: CASGPGANTGELFF
cdr3_length: 13; v_call: TRBV30; clone_size: medium-sized; j_call: TRBJ2-1; cdr3_aa: CAWTTPPEDEQFF
cdr3_length: 15; v_call: TRBV4-1; clone_size: -; j_call: TRBJ2-7; cdr3_aa: CARSSNVRGVGEQYF
cdr3_length: 12; v_call: TRBV7-8; clone_size: medium-sized; j_call: TRBJ2-3; cdr3_aa: CASSFSADTQYF
cdr3_length: 14; v_call: TRBV4-1; clone_size: once; j_call: TRBJ2-2; cdr3_aa: CASSQEELSGELFF
cdr3_length: 21; v_call: TRBV2; clone_size: medium-sized; j_call: TRBJ2-3; cdr3_aa: CASTPLLGLAGDRLGADTQYF
cdr3_length: 14; v_call: TRBV30; clone_size: many; j_call: TRBJ2-2; cdr3_aa: CAWSPRGSTGELFF
cdr3_length: 13; v_call: TRBV7-9; clone_size: few; j_call: TRBJ1-2; cdr3_aa: CASRSGTEYGYTF
cdr3_length: 14; v_call: TRBV6-2/TRBV6-3; clone_size: many; j_call: TRBJ2-3; cdr3_aa: CASSYLSGGDTQYF
cdr3_length: 12; v_call: TRBV7-9; clone_size: medium-sized; j_call: TRBJ2-2; cdr3_aa: CASSSGSWELFF
cdr3_length: 17; v_call: TRBV20-1; clone_size: medium-sized; j_call: TRBJ2-3; cdr3_aa: CSAKLRPGNPFTDTQYF
cdr3_length: 17; v_call: TRBV13; clone_size: medium-sized; j_call: TRBJ2-2; cdr3_aa: CASSSSSDRVNTGELFF
cdr3_length: 16; v_call: TRBV12-3/TRBV12-4; clone_size: many; j_call: TRBJ1-5; cdr3_aa: CASSFFGSASNQPQHF
cdr3_length: 14; v_call: TRBV30; clone_size: medium-sized; j_call: TRBJ1-1; cdr3_aa: CAWSVLQGGTEAFF
cdr3_length: 13; v_call: TRBV19; clone_size: many; j_call: TRBJ1-1; cdr3_aa: CASSMGPNTEAFF
cdr3_length: 12; v_call: TRBV29-1; clone_size: many; j_call: TRBJ2-1; cdr3_aa: CSVELGFNEQFF
cdr3_length: 16; v_call: TRBV6-2/TRBV6-3; clone_size: medium-sized; j_call: TRBJ2-7; cdr3_aa: CASSYSVTDGAYEQYF
cdr3_length: 19; v_call: TRBV9; clone_size: medium-sized; j_call: TRBJ1-1; cdr3_aa: CASSVANQDRGVLNTEAFF
cdr3_length: 15; v_call: TRBV30; clone_size: medium-sized; j_call: TRBJ2-6; cdr3_aa: CAWSLGVSGANVLTF
cdr3_length: 20; v_call: TRBV7-9; clone_size: few; j_call: TRBJ2-7; cdr3_aa: CASSPRLAENEEWRHYVQYF
cdr3_length: 14; v_call: TRBV4-3; clone_size: medium-sized; j_call: TRBJ2-7; cdr3_aa: CASSPGLVSYEQYF
cdr3_length: 16; v_call: TRBV30; clone_size: -; j_call: TRBJ2-1; cdr3_aa: CAGTGLADQTYNEQFF
cdr3_length: 15; v_call: TRBV4-2; clone_size: many; j_call: TRBJ1-5; cdr3_aa: CASTPNQGSNQPQHF
cdr3_length: 10; v_call: TRBV20-1; clone_size: medium-sized; j_call: TRBJ2-7; cdr3_aa: CSARAHEQYF
cdr3_length: 12; v_call: TRBV4-1; clone_size: many; j_call: TRBJ1-2; cdr3_aa: CASSQDPTTRTF
cdr3_length: 14; v_call: TRBV5-3; clone_size: -; j_call: TRBJ2-5; cdr3_aa: CAISQEREDRAQYF
cdr3_length: 15; v_call: TRBV5-6; clone_size: medium-sized; j_call: TRBJ2-3; cdr3_aa: CASSQTSGGTDTQYF
cdr3_length: 17; v_call: TRBV4-2; clone_size: many; j_call: TRBJ2-5; cdr3_aa: CASSQDGAGGPVETQYF
cdr3_length: 13; v_call: TRBV11-2; clone_size: many; j_call: TRBJ1-1; cdr3_aa: CASSLGQGTEAFF
cdr3_length: 15; v_call: TRBV6-2/TRBV6-3; clone_size: medium-sized; j_call: TRBJ1-5; cdr3_aa: CASSYSRGSNQPQHF
cdr3_length: 15; v_call: TRBV4-1; clone_size: many; j_call: TRBJ1-5; cdr3_aa: CASSRDNYSNQPQHF
cdr3_length: 13; v_call: TRBV7-9; clone_size: few; j_call: TRBJ1-4; cdr3_aa: CATTPYINEKLFF
cdr3_length: 12; v_call: TRBV19; clone_size: -; j_call: TRBJ1-1; cdr3_aa: CASGAGNTAAFF
cdr3_length: 14; v_call: TRBV9; clone_size: many; j_call: TRBJ1-5; cdr3_aa: CASSPGQGHQPQHF
cdr3_length: 13; v_call: TRBV7-9; clone_size: medium-sized; j_call: TRBJ2-1; cdr3_aa: CASSLVLEGEQFF
cdr3_length: 15; v_call: TRBV6-5; clone_size: medium-sized; j_call: TRBJ1-4; cdr3_aa: CASTPNRGAGEKLFF
cdr3_length: 15; v_call: TRBV6-2/TRBV6-3; clone_size: -; j_call: TRBJ2-1; cdr3_aa: CASSSGQGLYNEQFF
cdr3_length: 15; v_call: TRBV5-1; clone_size: many; j_call: TRBJ2-2; cdr3_aa: CASSLDRGDTGELFF
cdr3_length: 15; v_call: TRBV4-1; clone_size: many; j_call: TRBJ2-7; cdr3_aa: CASSPTMGTDWEQYF